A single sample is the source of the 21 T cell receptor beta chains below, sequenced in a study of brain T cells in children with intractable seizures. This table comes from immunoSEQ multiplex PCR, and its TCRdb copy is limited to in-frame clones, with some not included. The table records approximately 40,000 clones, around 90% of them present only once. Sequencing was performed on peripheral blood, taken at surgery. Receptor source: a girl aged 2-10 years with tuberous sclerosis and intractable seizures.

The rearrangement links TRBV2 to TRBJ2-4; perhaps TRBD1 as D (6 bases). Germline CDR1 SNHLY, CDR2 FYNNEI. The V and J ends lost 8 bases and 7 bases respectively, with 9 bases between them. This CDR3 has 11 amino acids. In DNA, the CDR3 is TGTGCCAGCGGAACAGGGAACATTCAGTACTTC. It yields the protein CASGTGNIQYF.

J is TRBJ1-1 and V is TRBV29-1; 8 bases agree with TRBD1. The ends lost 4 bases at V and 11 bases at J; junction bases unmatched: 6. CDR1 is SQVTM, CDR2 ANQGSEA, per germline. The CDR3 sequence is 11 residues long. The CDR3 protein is CSVGSRGRAFF. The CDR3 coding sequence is TGCAGCGTTGGTTCCAGGGGGCGGGCTTTCTTT.

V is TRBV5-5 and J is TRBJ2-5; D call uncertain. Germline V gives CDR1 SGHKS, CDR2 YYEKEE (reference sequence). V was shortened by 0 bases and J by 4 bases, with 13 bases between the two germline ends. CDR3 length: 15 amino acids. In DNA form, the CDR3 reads TGTGCCAGCAGCTTGGTCGGCAGGAGTCGAGAGACCCAGTACTTC. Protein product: CASSLVGRSRETQYF.

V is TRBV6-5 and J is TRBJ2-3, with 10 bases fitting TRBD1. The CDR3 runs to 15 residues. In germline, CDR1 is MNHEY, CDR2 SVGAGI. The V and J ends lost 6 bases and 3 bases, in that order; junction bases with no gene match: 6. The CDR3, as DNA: TGTGCCAGCAGGCGGGGGACAGGGGAGACAGATACGCAGTATTTT. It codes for CASRRGTGETDTQYF.

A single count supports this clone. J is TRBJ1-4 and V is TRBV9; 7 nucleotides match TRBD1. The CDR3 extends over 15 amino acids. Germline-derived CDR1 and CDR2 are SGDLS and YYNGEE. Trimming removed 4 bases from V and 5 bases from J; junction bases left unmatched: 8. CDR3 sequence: CASSKNRGGNEKLFF. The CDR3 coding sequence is TGTGCCAGCAGCAAAAACAGGGGAGGGAATGAAAAACTGTTTTTT.

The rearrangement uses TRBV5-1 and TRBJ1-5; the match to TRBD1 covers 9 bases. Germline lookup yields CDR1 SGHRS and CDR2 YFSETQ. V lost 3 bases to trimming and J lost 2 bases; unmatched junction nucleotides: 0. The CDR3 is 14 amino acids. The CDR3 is CASSWTGGNQPQHF. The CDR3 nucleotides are TGCGCCAGCAGCTGGACAGGGGGCAATCAGCCCCAGCATTTT.

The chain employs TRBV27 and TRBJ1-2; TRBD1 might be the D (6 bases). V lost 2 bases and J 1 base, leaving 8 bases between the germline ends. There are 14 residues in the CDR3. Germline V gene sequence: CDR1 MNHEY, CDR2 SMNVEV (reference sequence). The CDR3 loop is CASSLGQLNYGYTF. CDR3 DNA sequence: TGTGCCAGCAGTTTAGGACAGCTTAACTATGGCTACACCTTC.

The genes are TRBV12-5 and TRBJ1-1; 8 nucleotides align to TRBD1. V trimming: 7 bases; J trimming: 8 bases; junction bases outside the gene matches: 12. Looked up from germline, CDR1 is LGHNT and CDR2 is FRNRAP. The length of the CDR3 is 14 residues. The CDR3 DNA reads TGTGCTAGTGCTCCGGACAGGGATGCTCCAGAAGCTTTCTTT. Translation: CASAPDRDAPEAFF.

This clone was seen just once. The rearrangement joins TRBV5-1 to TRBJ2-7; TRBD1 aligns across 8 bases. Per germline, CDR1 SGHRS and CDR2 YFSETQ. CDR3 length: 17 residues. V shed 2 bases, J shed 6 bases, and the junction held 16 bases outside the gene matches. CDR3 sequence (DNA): TGCGCCAGCAGCTTCAAACTAACAGGGGGTCCCTTCTGCGAGCAGTACGTC. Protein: CASSFKLTGGPFCEQYV.

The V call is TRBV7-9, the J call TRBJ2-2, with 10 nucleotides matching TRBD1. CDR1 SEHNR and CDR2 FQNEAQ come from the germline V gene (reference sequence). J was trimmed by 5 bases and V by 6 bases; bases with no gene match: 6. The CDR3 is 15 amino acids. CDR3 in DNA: TGTGCCAGCAGTCCCCCGGGACAGGGGACCGGGGAGCTGTTTTTT. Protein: CASSPPGQGTGELFF.

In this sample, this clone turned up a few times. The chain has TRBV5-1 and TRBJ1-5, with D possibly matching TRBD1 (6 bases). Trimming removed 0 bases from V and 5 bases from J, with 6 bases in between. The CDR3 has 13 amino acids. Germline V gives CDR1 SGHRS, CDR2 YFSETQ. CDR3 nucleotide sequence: TGCGCCAGCAGCTTGGCAGGGGATCAGCCCCAGCATTTT. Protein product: CASSLAGDQPQHF.

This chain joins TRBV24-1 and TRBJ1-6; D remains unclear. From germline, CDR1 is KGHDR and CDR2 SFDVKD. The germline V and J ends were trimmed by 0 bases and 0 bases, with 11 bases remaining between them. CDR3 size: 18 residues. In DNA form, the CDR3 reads TGTGCCACCAGTGATTTGGACGGCAGCAGCTCCTATAATTCACCCCTCCACTTT. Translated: CATSDLDGSSSYNSPLHF.

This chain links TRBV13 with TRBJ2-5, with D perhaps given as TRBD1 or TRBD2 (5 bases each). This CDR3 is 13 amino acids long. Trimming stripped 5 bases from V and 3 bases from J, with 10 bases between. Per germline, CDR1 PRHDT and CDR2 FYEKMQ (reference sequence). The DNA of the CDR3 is TGTGCCAGCAGCCCCCGAGGGGAAGAGACCCAGTACTTC. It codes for CASSPRGEETQYF. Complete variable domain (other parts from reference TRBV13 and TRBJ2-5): AAGVIQSPRHLIKEKRETATLKCYPIPRHDTVYWYQQGPGQDPQFLISFYEKMQSDKGSIPDRFSAQQFSDYHSELNMSSLELGDSALYFCASSPRGEETQYFGPGTRLLVL.

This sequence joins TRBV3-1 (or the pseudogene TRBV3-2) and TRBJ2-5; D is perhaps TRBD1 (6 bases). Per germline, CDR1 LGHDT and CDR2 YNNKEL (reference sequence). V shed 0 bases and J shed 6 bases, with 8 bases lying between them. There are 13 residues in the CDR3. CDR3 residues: CASSQEQGKTQYF. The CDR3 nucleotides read TGTGCCAGCAGCCAAGAACAGGGAAAGACCCAGTACTTC.

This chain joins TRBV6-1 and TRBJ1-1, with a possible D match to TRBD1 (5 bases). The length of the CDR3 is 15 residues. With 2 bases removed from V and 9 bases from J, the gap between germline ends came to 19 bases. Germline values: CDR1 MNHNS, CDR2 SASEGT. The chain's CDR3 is CASSERDFSSGKAFF. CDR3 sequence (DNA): TGTGCCAGCAGTGAAAGGGATTTCTCTTCAGGGAAAGCTTTCTTT.

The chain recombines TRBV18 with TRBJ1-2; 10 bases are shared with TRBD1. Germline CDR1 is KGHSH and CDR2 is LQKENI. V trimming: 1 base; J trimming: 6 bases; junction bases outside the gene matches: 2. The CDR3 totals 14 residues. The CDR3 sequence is CASSPLDRGHGYTF. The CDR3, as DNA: TGTGCCAGCTCACCACTCGACAGGGGGCATGGCTACACCTTC. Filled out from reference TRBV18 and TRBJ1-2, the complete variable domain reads NAGVMQNPRHLVRRRGQEARLRCSPMKGHSHVYWYRQLPEEGLKFMVYLQKENIIDESGMPKERFSAEFPKEGPSILRIQQVVRGDSAAYFCASSPLDRGHGYTFGSGTRLTVV.

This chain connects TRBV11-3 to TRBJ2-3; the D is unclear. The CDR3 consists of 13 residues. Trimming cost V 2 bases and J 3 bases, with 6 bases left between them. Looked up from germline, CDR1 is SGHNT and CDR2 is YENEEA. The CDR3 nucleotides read TGTGCCAGCAGCTTATACGGGACAGATACGCAGTATTTT. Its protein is CASSLYGTDTQYF.

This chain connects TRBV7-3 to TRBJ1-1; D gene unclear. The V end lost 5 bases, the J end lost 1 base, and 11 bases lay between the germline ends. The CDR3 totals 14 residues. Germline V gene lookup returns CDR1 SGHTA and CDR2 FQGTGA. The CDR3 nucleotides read TGTGCCAGCAGCGCCAACGGACGGAACACTGAAGCTTTCTTT. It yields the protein CASSANGRNTEAFF.

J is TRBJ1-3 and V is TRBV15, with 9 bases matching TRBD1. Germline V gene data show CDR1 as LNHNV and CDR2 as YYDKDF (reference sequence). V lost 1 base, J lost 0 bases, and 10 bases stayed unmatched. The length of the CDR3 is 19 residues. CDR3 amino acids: CATSRVGQGSINSGNTIYF. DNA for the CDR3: TGTGCCACCAGCAGAGTAGGACAGGGGTCAATTAACTCTGGAAACACCATATATTTT.

CDR3 nucleotides: TGTGCCAGTAGTATCAACTCAGGTGTCGGAGCTTTCTTT. This gives the protein CASSINSGVGAFF. This chain links TRBV19 with TRBJ1-1; D not resolved. The germline V and J ends were trimmed by 3 bases and 10 bases, with 15 bases remaining between them. The CDR3 loop spans 13 amino acids. Germline CDR1 is LNHDA and CDR2 is SQIVND (reference sequence). Together with reference TRBV19 and TRBJ1-1, the CDR3 gives the full variable domain: DGGITQSPKYLFRKEGQNVTLSCEQNLNHDAMYWYRQDPGQGLRLIYYSQIVNDFQKGDIAEGYSVSREKKESFPLTVTSAQKNPTAFYLCASSINSGVGAFFGQGTRLTVV.

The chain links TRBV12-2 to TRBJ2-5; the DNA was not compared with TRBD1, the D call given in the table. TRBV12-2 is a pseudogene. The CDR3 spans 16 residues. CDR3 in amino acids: CASRLAGTGDQETQYF. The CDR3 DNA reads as TGTGCAAGTCGCTTAGCGGGGACAGGGGACCAAGAGACCCAGTACTTC.